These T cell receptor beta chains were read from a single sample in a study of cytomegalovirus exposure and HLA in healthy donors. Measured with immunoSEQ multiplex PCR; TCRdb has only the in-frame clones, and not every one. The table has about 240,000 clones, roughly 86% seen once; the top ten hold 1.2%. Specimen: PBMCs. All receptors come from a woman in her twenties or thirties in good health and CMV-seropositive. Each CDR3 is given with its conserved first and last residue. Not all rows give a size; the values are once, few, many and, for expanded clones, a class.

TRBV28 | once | CASSPFGQGMNYGYTF
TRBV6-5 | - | CASSGLGHGTDTQYF
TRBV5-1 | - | CASSAGANNEQFF
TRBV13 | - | CASSLEEETQYF
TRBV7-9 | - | CASSLEGGQPQHF
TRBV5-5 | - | CASSLEKGVASMNTEAFF
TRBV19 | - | CASTGEGNQPQHF
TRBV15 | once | CATSRGSGSYEQYF
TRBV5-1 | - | CASSLAGAGVAYEQYF
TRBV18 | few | CASSGGIGNQPQHF
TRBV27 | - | CASSPTRYSYEQYF
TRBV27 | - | CASSAWALPTNQPQHF
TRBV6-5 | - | CASSYPDRGSEAFF
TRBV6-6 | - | CASSFGGRAYEQYF
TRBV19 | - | CASSIVAAPNTGELFF
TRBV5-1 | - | CASSFGTSGRVDTQYF
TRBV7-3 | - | CASSSGLAGAHEQYF
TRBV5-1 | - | CASSLGGDTYEQYF
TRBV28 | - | CASSFPDSYGYTF
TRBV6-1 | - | CASITTYNEQFF
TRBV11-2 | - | CASRPPGQYYGYTF
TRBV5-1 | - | CASSLELAGIHEQYF
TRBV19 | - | CASFPKTGYGYTF
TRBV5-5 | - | CASSFFTEDQPQHF
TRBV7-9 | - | CASSLGWSRDVNEQFF
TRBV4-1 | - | CASSQEQQGSGANVLTF
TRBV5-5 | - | CASSLAGLGTPLREQYF
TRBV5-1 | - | CASSYDRYLYNEQFF
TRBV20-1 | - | CSAGDREAFF
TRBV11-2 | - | CASSRGGNQPQHF
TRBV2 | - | CASSVRTENQPQHF
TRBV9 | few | CASSEGGGDIQYF
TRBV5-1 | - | CASSSGEGQGRDTQYF
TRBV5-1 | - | CASTSRPGSTEAFF
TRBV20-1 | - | CSASGVDEQYF
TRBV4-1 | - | CASSQGLALYEQYF
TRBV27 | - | CASSPLYPGLAGVYNEQFF
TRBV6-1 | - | CASIRTGGAETQYF
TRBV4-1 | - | CASSQLGLALDEQYF
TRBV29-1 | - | CSVATTHTYEQYF
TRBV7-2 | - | CASSPGLGSGWETQYF